This T cell receptor beta chain was recorded in a study of T-cell reconstitution after alpha-beta-depleted transplantation in children. This clonotype occurred a few times. Construction of the TCRbeta library involved unique molecular identifiers. Each CDR3 protein gets one entry after TCRdb re-called the PCR reads with MiXCR. Found here are about 600,000 distinct CDR3 sequences, roughly a tenth of them singletons; the top ten hold about 4.3%. CDR3 size: 12 residues. V dropped 5 bases and J dropped 7 bases, with 8 bases sitting between them. The chain employs TRBV12-3 or TRBV12-4 and TRBJ2-2; D ambiguous. The sequence was obtained from a human donor who donated a stem cell graft to a child with acute myeloid leukemia. The sample here was PBMCs from the stem cell graft donor, taken from the stem cell graft. CDR3 DNA: TGTGCCAGCAGTCGGACCCTCGGGGAGCTGTTTTTT. This sequence encodes CASSRTLGELFF.